The clone carrying this T cell receptor (beta chain) showed up many times. The antigen is unknown. This specimen comes from a study of early T cells in non-severe SARS-CoV-2 infection. Study at large: The input, bulk RNA from unsorted whole blood, was sequenced, and chains were unpaired. Findings and limits, study-wide: The study's VDJdb matching favored anti-spike CD8 responses and missed private and CD4 specificities.

CDR1 and CDR2 (germline): SEHNR, FQNEAQ (reference sequence). V was clipped by 4 bases and J by 5 bases; unmatched bases: 11. CDR3 length: 17 residues. Each single cDNA molecule received a unique molecular identifier. Each CDR3 protein is one row after TCRdb ran MiXCR on the 5' RACE reads. The table includes about 46,000 distinct CDR3 sequences, about a tenth detected once. The clonotype comes from an adult who was a healthcare worker with PCR-confirmed SARS-CoV-2 infection or an uninfected control (not recorded which). The gene calls are TRBV7-9 and TRBJ2-5; 12 nucleotides agree with TRBD2. The sample taken for sequencing was whole blood. The CDR3 nucleotides are TGTGCCAGCAGCTCGCCCCGGACTAGCGGGAATGTGGAGACCCAGTACTTC. As protein: CASSSPRTSGNVETQYF.